The T cell receptor (beta chain) described here comes from a study of T cell changes during pregnancy in multiple sclerosis. Germline values: CDR1 LGHNA, CDR2 YSLEER. Trimming cost V 4 bases and J 0 bases, with 9 bases left between them. This CDR3 is 14 amino acids long. Profiled with immunoSEQ multiplex PCR; TCRdb holds only in-frame clones, not every one. The sample lists some 50,000 clones, approximately 89% occurring once. The chain uses TRBV4-3 and TRBJ1-1, with no clear D. The TCR originated in a female donor with multiple sclerosis, enrolled in a pregnancy study. The source was CD8+ T cells from peripheral blood mononuclear cells, collected in the second trimester of pregnancy. This CDR3 reads CASSLYRMNTEAFF. CDR3 DNA sequence: TGCGCCAGCAGCCTCTACAGAATGAACACTGAAGCTTTCTTT.